What follows are 27 T cell receptor beta chains derived from one specimen sequenced in a study of a mutant IDH1 vaccine in newly diagnosed glioma. Time point: week 35, safety follow-up. The investigators gave 300 ug of mutant IDH1 20-mer peptide in each vaccine dose, together with topical imiquimod. Their antigen targets remain unknown. Produced via immunoSEQ multiplex PCR; TCRdb's table is partial and in-frame only. The table lists approximately 60,000 clones, 85% to 90% of them singletons. The material was PBMCs, obtained from a glioma patient whose treatment included an IDH1 peptide vaccine. All receptors come from a man in his forties or fifties with glioma.

The V gene is TRBV19, the J gene TRBJ2-2; TRBD2 matches at 7 bases. CDR1 and CDR2 from the germline V gene are LNHDA and SQIVND (reference sequence). V was pared by 11 bases and J by 4 bases, with 4 bases of the junction left unmatched. This CDR3 has 12 amino acids. The CDR3 region is CAGRAGTGELFF. CDR3 coding DNA: TGTGCCGGGAGGGCAGGCACCGGGGAGCTGTTTTTT.

The rearrangement links TRBV19 to TRBJ2-5; 8 nucleotides align to TRBD1. V lost 5 bases and J lost 5; bases outside the gene matches: 13. The CDR3 has 16 residues. The germline gives CDR1 LNHDA, CDR2 SQIVND (reference sequence). This CDR3 reads CASSFTSGGVGETQYF. The DNA for the CDR3 is TGTGCCAGTAGTTTTACATCAGGGGGCGTAGGCGAGACCCAGTACTTC.

The chain has TRBV7-6 and TRBJ2-7; TRBD2 might be the D (6 bases). Trimming removed 0 bases at V and 10 bases at J, with 10 bases between. In germline, CDR1 is SGHVS, CDR2 FNYEAQ. The CDR3 is 12 amino acids. The CDR3 nucleotides read TGTGCCAGCAGCTTAGCGCGGGACTTCCAGTACTTC. This codes for CASSLARDFQYF.

CDR3 protein: CASSQDWVGAREQFF. The CDR3 DNA follows: TGCGCCAGCAGCCAAGATTGGGTGGGGGCGCGGGAGCAGTTCTTC. This chain connects TRBV4-3 to TRBJ2-1; D is possibly TRBD1 (6 bases). CDR3 length: 15 amino acids. V was shortened by 0 bases and J by 10 bases, with 16 bases between the two germline ends. Per germline, CDR1 LGHNA and CDR2 YSLEER.

V usage is TRBV18 and J usage is TRBJ2-5, with D tentatively TRBD2 (5 bases). With 3 bases removed from V and 4 bases from J, the gap between germline ends came to 9 bases. The CDR3 totals 13 residues. Germline CDR1 KGHSH, CDR2 LQKENI. The CDR3 DNA sequence: TGTGCCAGCTCACCGGCGGAGGCAGAGACCCAGTACTTC. It specifies CASSPAEAETQYF. Full variable domain (rest looked up from reference TRBV18 and TRBJ2-5): NAGVMQNPRHLVRRRGQEARLRCSPMKGHSHVYWYRQLPEEGLKFMVYLQKENIIDESGMPKERFSAEFPKEGPSILRIQQVVRGDSAAYFCASSPAEAETQYFGPGTRLLVL.

The chain employs TRBV6-6 and TRBJ1-1; D ambiguous. The CDR3 totals 16 residues. Germline V CDR1 and CDR2: MNHNY, SVGAGI (reference sequence). V shed 8 bases and J shed 0 bases, with 19 bases lying between them. The CDR3 DNA follows: TGTGCCAGCGGGATGTTAGAGTCCGTAATGAACACTGAAGCTTTCTTT. Translated, it gives CASGMLESVMNTEAFF.

This clone was seen just once. The rearrangement uses TRBV6-1 and TRBJ2-5; D unclear. The V gene lost 4 bases and the J gene lost 5 bases, with 11 bases spanning the gap. The CDR3 spans 13 residues. The V gene's germline CDR1 is MNHNS and CDR2 SASEGT. CDR3 residues: CASSGNNGETQYF. The CDR3 DNA reads as TGTGCCAGCAGTGGAAACAACGGGGAGACCCAGTACTTC.

The chain links TRBV7-2 to TRBJ2-7; 9 bases agree with TRBD2. The V gene's germline CDR1 is SGHTA and CDR2 FQGNSA. Trimming cost V 4 bases and J 0 bases; bases outside gene matches: 7. CDR3 length: 16 amino acids. In DNA form, the CDR3 reads TGTGCCAGCAGCTCGTTATTTAGCGGGGGCTCCTACGAGCAGTACTTC. This encodes CASSSLFSGGSYEQYF.

This clone has only one observation. V usage is TRBV5-1 and J usage is TRBJ2-3; a weak D match, TRBD2 (6 bases). The CDR3 has 16 residues. Germline CDR1 and CDR2: SGHRS and YFSETQ. Trimming stripped 0 bases from V and 0 bases from J, with 11 bases between. The DNA for the CDR3 is TGCGCCAGCAGCTTGGGATTAGCGGTTAGCACAGATACGCAGTATTTT. Translated, it gives CASSLGLAVSTDTQYF.

The chain combines TRBV6-5 with TRBJ2-7; 10 nucleotides align to TRBD1. Trimming cost V 8 bases and J 3 bases; bases outside gene matches: 4. CDR1 and CDR2 from the germline V gene are MNHEY and SVGAGI. This CDR3 spans 13 amino acids. The CDR3 DNA sequence: TGTGCCAGCTCGAGGGACAGGGGCTACGAGCAGTACTTC. Its translation: CASSRDRGYEQYF.

The chain links TRBV4-2 to TRBJ2-7; D could derive from TRBD1 or TRBD2 (7 bases each). V dropped 4 bases and J dropped 6 bases, with 34 bases sitting between them. Germline CDR1 and CDR2: LGHNA and YNFKEQ. CDR3 length: 20 residues. The CDR3 DNA reads TGTGCCAGCAGCCGGGACAGCCTTGGGCCATTGAGCGGGAATCTCGGCGAGCAGTACTTC. This encodes CASSRDSLGPLSGNLGEQYF.

The V and J genes are TRBV5-1 and TRBJ2-3; TRBD1 or TRBD2 may be the D gene (5 bases each). Looked up from germline, CDR1 is SGHRS and CDR2 is YFSETQ. The length of the CDR3 is 15 residues. V gave up 1 base and J gave up 4 bases, with 13 bases separating them. The CDR3 sequence: CASSLRPGRADTQYF. CDR3 coding DNA: TGCGCCAGCAGCTTGCGCCCAGGGCGGGCAGATACGCAGTATTTT.

This clone was seen just once. An end of the junction differs from the germline gene, which may be a read error. This chain joins TRBV10-3 and TRBJ2-3; D may match TRBD1 or TRBD2 (5 bases each). CDR1 is ENHRY and CDR2 is SYGVKD in the germline V gene. This CDR3 is built from 16 residues. The chain's CDR3 is CAISEVGPSSTGTQYF. DNA for the CDR3: TGTGCCATCAGTGAGGTGGGACCTTCAAGCACAGGTACGCAGTATTTT.

The chain is built from TRBV7-2 and TRBJ1-5; D is possibly TRBD1 (5 bases). The CDR3 has 17 residues. CDR1 is SGHTA, CDR2 FQGNSA, per germline. The V and J ends lost 2 bases and 15 bases respectively, with 29 bases between them. Written as DNA, the CDR3 is TGTGCCAGCAGCTTAACGGGCGCAGGGCTCGAATCTCGGAGGATGCATTTT. It yields the protein CASSLTGAGLESRRMHF. Variable domain in full (rest from reference TRBV7-2 and TRBJ1-5): GAGVSQSPSNKVTEKGKDVELRCDPISGHTALYWYRQSLGQGLEFLIYFQGNSAPDKSGLPSDRFSAERTGGSVSTLTIQRTQQEDSAVYLCASSLTGAGLESRRMHFGDGTRLSIL.

The chain joins TRBV5-8 to TRBJ2-5; tentative D call: TRBD1 (5 bases). Trimming took off 0 bases at V and 2 bases at J, with 8 bases between the two ends. The CDR3 covers 14 residues. The V gene's germline CDR1 is SGHTS and CDR2 YDEGEE. The CDR3 region is CASSLVGQQETQYF. As DNA, the CDR3 is TGTGCCAGCAGCTTGGTGGGGCAGCAAGAGACCCAGTACTTC.

This clone was seen only a few times. This sequence joins TRBV27 and TRBJ1-2; D is possibly TRBD1 (6 bases). V was clipped by 5 bases and J by 2 bases, with 6 bases between them. The CDR3 runs to 12 residues. Germline CDR1 MNHEY, CDR2 SMNVEV (reference sequence). The CDR3: CASSGQNYGYTF. Here the CDR3 DNA reads TGTGCCAGCAGTGGACAGAACTATGGCTACACCTTC.

This clone was seen more than once but under ten times. A junction boundary mismatches the germline segment, possibly from a read error. The V gene is TRBV7-2, the J gene TRBJ2-6; D unresolved. The length of the CDR3 is 14 residues. Germline CDR1 is SGHTA and CDR2 is FQGNSA. CDR3 sequence: CASSQMSVANVLTF. CDR3 DNA: TGTGCCAGCAGCCAGATGTCTGTGGCCAACGTCCTGACTTTC.

The chain has TRBV10-3 and TRBJ2-7; D unclear. V was clipped by 0 bases and J by 0 bases, with 9 bases between them. The CDR3 contains 15 residues. Germline lookup yields CDR1 ENHRY and CDR2 SYGVKD. The CDR3 loop is CAISESSEISYEQYF. The CDR3 nucleotides read TGTGCCATCAGTGAGTCGTCAGAAATCTCCTACGAGCAGTACTTC.

The V gene is TRBV11-1, the J gene TRBJ2-7, with D hard to call. The CDR3 runs 13 residues. Trimming cost V 3 bases and J 3 bases, with 9 bases left between them. Germline V gives CDR1 SGHAT, CDR2 FQDESV (reference sequence). This CDR3 is CASSLASFYEQYF. In nucleotides, the CDR3 is TGTGCCAGCAGCTTGGCCAGTTTCTACGAGCAGTACTTC. Full variable domain (rest looked up from reference TRBV11-1 and TRBJ2-7): EAEVAQSPRYKITEKSQAVAFWCDPISGHATLYWYRQILGQGPELLVQFQDESVVDDSQLPKDRFSAERLKGVDSTLKIQPAELGDSAMYLCASSLASFYEQYFGPGTRLTVT.

The genes are TRBV7-2 and TRBJ2-7, with D maybe TRBD2 (6 bases). This CDR3 has 13 amino acids. Trimming removed 5 bases at V and 7 bases at J, with 15 bases between. Germline CDR1 SGHTA, CDR2 FQGNSA. As DNA, the CDR3 is TGTGCCAGCAGCCCCGGCTCCGGGAGAGAGCAGTACTTC. Encoded protein: CASSPGSGREQYF. The whole variable domain, remainder taken from reference TRBV7-2 and TRBJ2-7, is GAGVSQSPSNKVTEKGKDVELRCDPISGHTALYWYRQSLGQGLEFLIYFQGNSAPDKSGLPSDRFSAERTGGSVSTLTIQRTQQEDSAVYLCASSPGSGREQYFGPGTRLTVT.

The V and J genes are TRBV7-3 and TRBJ2-3; D is tentatively TRBD1 or TRBD2 (5 bases each). The CDR3 extends over 14 amino acids. The V gene's germline CDR1 is SGHTA and CDR2 FQGTGA. With 2 bases removed from V and 4 bases from J, the gap between germline ends came to 10 bases. The CDR3 loop reads CASSLGGFADTQYF. DNA of the CDR3: TGTGCCAGCAGCTTAGGGGGTTTCGCAGATACGCAGTATTTT.

This clone showed up just once. The chain is built from TRBV27 and TRBJ2-7, with D maybe TRBD1 (5 bases). Trimming pared 2 bases from V and 2 bases from J, leaving 10 bases between. CDR1 and CDR2 (germline): MNHEY, SMNVEV (reference sequence). This CDR3 contains 14 residues. CDR3 coding DNA: TGTGCCAGCAGTTTAAAAGGGGCGGCCTACGAGCAGTACTTC. Protein sequence: CASSLKGAAYEQYF.

This clone was counted a single time. The gene calls are TRBV18 and TRBJ2-7; D possibly uses TRBD1 or TRBD2 (5 bases each). Trimming stripped 4 bases from V and 2 bases from J, with 12 bases between. CDR1 and CDR2 from the germline V gene are KGHSH and LQKENI. This CDR3 spans 14 amino acids. CDR3: CASSLGTQTYEQYF. DNA of the CDR3: TGTGCCAGCTCACTAGGGACCCAAACCTACGAGCAGTACTTC.

The chain carries TRBV12-5 and TRBJ2-3; D may be TRBD1 or TRBD2 (6 bases each). Between the trimmed V and J ends, which lost 6 bases and 4 bases, there was a span of 14 bases. This CDR3 is 14 amino acids long. Germline V CDR1 and CDR2: LGHNT, FRNRAP. The CDR3 protein is CASGGGREADTQYF. DNA for the CDR3: TGTGCTAGTGGGGGGGGCAGGGAGGCAGATACGCAGTATTTT.

The chain is built from TRBV7-8 and TRBJ1-3; unclear D gene. Per germline, CDR1 SGHVS and CDR2 FQNEAQ. The CDR3 sequence is 15 residues long. V lost 2 bases to trimming and J lost 4 bases, with 12 bases between them. This CDR3 reads CASSLYRISGNTIYF. In nucleotides, the CDR3 is TGTGCCAGCAGCTTATACAGAATCAGCGGAAACACCATATATTTT.

This clone was seen more than once but under ten times. CDR3: CASSFSSGSNQPQHF. In nucleotides, the CDR3 is TGTGCCAGCAGCTTTTCGTCAGGGTCTAATCAGCCCCAGCATTTT. The chain carries TRBV5-8 and TRBJ1-5, with D perhaps TRBD1 (5 bases). CDR3 length: 15 residues. V was shortened by 2 bases and J by 4 bases, with 13 bases between the two germline ends. Germline lookup yields CDR1 SGHTS and CDR2 YDEGEE.

The chain employs TRBV5-6 and TRBJ2-6; D is unclear. The CDR3 runs to 15 residues. From germline, CDR1 is SGHDT and CDR2 YYEEEE. Trimming stripped 2 bases from V and 2 bases from J, with 8 bases between. The CDR3 loop is CASSLIGTGANVLTF. The CDR3 DNA sequence: TGTGCCAGCAGCTTAATAGGGACTGGGGCCAACGTCCTGACTTTC.